The TCR beta chain described here comes from a study of shared clonotypes between healthy human individuals. The wider study: Per-donor plates numbered three CD4 naive, three CD4 memory, two CD8 naive and one CD8 memory.

This clone was detected only a few times. The antigen is unknown. The repertoire was sequenced with immunoSEQ multiplex PCR; TCRdb's copy has only in-frame clones and lacks some. Of over a million clones in the sample, about four fifths are singletons; the top ten hold around 0.6%. Broader study findings: Generation probability values for non-shared clonotypes were lower than those for clonotypes shared by all four donors.

This CDR3 is built from 13 residues. CDR1 and CDR2 from the germline V gene are MDHEN and SYDVKM. Trimming removed 4 bases from V and 0 bases from J, with 6 bases in between. The sequencing input was memory CD4+ T cells from PBMCs. Sample subset: CD45RA-negative fraction. The clonotype comes from a man between 18 and 29 years old in good health. Some clones in this sample may be carry-over from other donors' samples. The genes are TRBV28 and TRBJ1-2; D is unclear. The CDR3 DNA sequence: TGTGCCAGCAGTTGGCTAGCTAACTATGGCTACACCTTC. Amino acids: CASSWLANYGYTF.